These 15 T cell receptor beta chains were sequenced from one sample in a study of spatial heterogeneity in lung cancer. Points from the study as a whole: How many expanded intratumoral alpha and beta TCRs were present tracked the tumor mutation count, which was a count of nonsynonymous mutations.

Via MiXCR, TCRdb re-called the 5' RACE reads, giving one row per CDR3 protein. Seen here are about 8,100 distinct CDR3 sequences, approximately 12% observed once, and the top ten hold approximately 11%. The time point was: sample taken at primary tumor resection. Their antigens are not known. The specimen was lung tumor tissue, collected at surgery. Receptors originate from a male donor with early-stage non-small cell lung cancer.

The rearrangement links TRBV7-2 to TRBJ2-2; D is possibly TRBD1 or TRBD2 (6 bases each). CDR1 is SGHTA and CDR2 is FQGNSA in the germline V gene. The CDR3 is 15 amino acids. Trimming shortened V by 6 bases and J by 4 bases, and 15 bases separated the two germline ends. This chain's CDR3 is CASSPAGHRTGELFF. CDR3 nucleotides: TGTGCCAGCAGTCCCGCGGGACACCGCACCGGGGAGCTGTTTTTT.

Only one count was recorded for this clonotype. J is TRBJ1-1 and V is TRBV28; TRBD1 is a possible D gene (6 bases). The CDR3 consists of 14 residues. Trimming pared 5 bases from V and 5 bases from J, leaving 15 bases between. CDR1 MDHEN and CDR2 SYDVKM come from the germline V gene. The CDR3 loop is CASSPDSRGTEAFF. The CDR3 DNA reads TGTGCCAGCAGTCCGGACAGCCGTGGGACTGAAGCTTTCTTT.

Many counts were recorded for this clonotype. This rearrangement joins TRBV27 to TRBJ1-2; D may be TRBD1 (6 bases). V was cut by 1 base and J by 4 bases, with 16 bases left in between. Germline loops: CDR1 MNHEY, CDR2 SMNVEV (reference sequence). There are 16 residues in the CDR3. CDR3 protein: CASSLLGGGYPYGYTF. CDR3 nucleotide sequence: TGTGCCAGCAGTTTATTAGGGGGTGGGTACCCCTATGGCTACACCTTC.

This clonotype was recorded at least ten times. The gene calls are TRBV7-2 and TRBJ2-7; 7 bases are shared with TRBD2. Germline V gives CDR1 SGHTA, CDR2 FQGNSA. V lost 10 bases to trimming and J lost 5 bases; unmatched junction nucleotides: 14. The CDR3 extends over 14 amino acids. Written as DNA, the CDR3 is TGTGCCACCCAGCCTAGGGCGGGAGTCAACGAGCAGTACTTC. As protein: CATQPRAGVNEQYF.

This clonotype has ten or more counts. This chain connects TRBV7-9 to TRBJ2-1; no firm D call. The CDR3 runs to 14 residues. Trimming removed 5 bases from V and 5 bases from J, with 13 bases in between. Germline loops: CDR1 SEHNR, CDR2 FQNEAQ (reference sequence). CDR3 in DNA: TGTGCCAGCAGCCAACAAATAGGCCACAATGAGCAGTTCTTC. This encodes CASSQQIGHNEQFF.

This clonotype has a count of ten or more. The chain is built from TRBV27 and TRBJ2-3; tentative D call: TRBD2 (5 bases). Germline lookup yields CDR1 MNHEY and CDR2 SMNVEV (reference sequence). With 8 bases removed from V and 3 bases from J, the gap between germline ends came to 15 bases. The CDR3 has 14 amino acids. CDR3: CASGTGGFTDTQYF. As DNA, the CDR3 is TGTGCCAGCGGAACCGGCGGGTTTACAGATACGCAGTATTTT.

This clonotype is labeled medium-sized (0.01 to 0.1%). This chain connects TRBV7-9 to TRBJ2-7, with 8 bases lining up with TRBD2. The CDR3 covers 14 residues. Germline CDR1 reads SEHNR; CDR2 reads FQNEAQ (reference sequence). V trimming: 1 base; J trimming: 1 base; junction bases outside the gene matches: 0. CDR3 amino acids: CASSLGGRSYEQYF. In DNA, the CDR3 is TGTGCCAGCAGCTTAGGCGGGAGGTCCTACGAGCAGTACTTC.

This clonotype is medium-sized within its sample. The CDR3 DNA reads TGCAGTGCTAGAAGGGCCCGGATCGAGCAGTACTTC. Translated: CSARRARIEQYF. The genes are TRBV20-1 and TRBJ2-7; D unresolved. This CDR3 has 12 residues. V was shortened by 2 bases and J by 6 bases, with 11 bases between the two germline ends. Germline CDR1 reads DFQATT; CDR2 reads SNEGSKA (reference sequence).

This clonotype was observed many times. The chain carries TRBV19 and TRBJ2-5, with D perhaps TRBD2 (5 bases). This CDR3 is 15 amino acids long. Germline CDR1 and CDR2: LNHDA and SQIVND (reference sequence). Between the trimmed V and J ends, which lost 3 bases and 1 base, there was a span of 12 bases. The CDR3 nucleotides are TGTGCCAGTAGTATCGGCAGGAGGATCCAAGAGACCCAGTACTTC. As protein: CASSIGRRIQETQYF.

Many counts were recorded for this clonotype. V is TRBV20-1 and J is TRBJ1-5, with D perhaps TRBD1 (5 bases). Trimming removed 1 base at V and 5 bases at J, with 9 bases between. Germline V gives CDR1 DFQATT, CDR2 SNEGSKA (reference sequence). The CDR3 runs to 13 residues. The CDR3: CSARGDGDQPQHF. The CDR3 DNA is TGCAGTGCTAGAGGGGACGGTGATCAGCCCCAGCATTTT.

At least ten counts were recorded for this clonotype. This chain links TRBV5-6 with TRBJ2-6; TRBD1 aligns across 7 bases. In germline, CDR1 is SGHDT, CDR2 YYEEEE. After removal of 4 bases from V and 3 bases from J, the junction contained 10 bases not matched to a gene. This CDR3 contains 17 residues. The CDR3 loop reads CASSPGTVVLGANVLTF. In DNA form, the CDR3 reads TGTGCCAGCAGCCCCGGGACAGTAGTCCTTGGGGCCAACGTCCTGACTTTC.

This clonotype rates as medium-sized (0.01 to 0.1%). The CDR3 sequence: CASSLGTQKSGHF. In DNA form, the CDR3 reads TGTGCCAGCAGTTTAGGGACGCAAAAATCAGGGCATTTT. The rearrangement uses TRBV12-3 or TRBV12-4 and TRBJ1-5, with D unresolved. V was cut by 1 base and J by 15 bases, with 16 bases left in between. The CDR3 is made up of 13 amino acids.

The V call is TRBV6-6, the J call TRBJ2-7, with 8 bases that match TRBD1. The germline V gene has CDR1 MNHNY and CDR2 SVGAGI (reference sequence). The V gene end was trimmed by 5 bases and the J gene end by 0 bases; junction bases not matched to a gene: 3. This CDR3 spans 14 amino acids. CDR3 amino acids: CASSGDRSSYEQYF. CDR3 coding DNA: TGTGCCAGCAGTGGGGACAGGAGCTCCTACGAGCAGTACTTC.

This clonotype came up many times. The chain couples TRBV28 to TRBJ2-3; 7 nucleotides match TRBD2. J was trimmed by 2 bases and V by 6 bases; bases with no gene match: 8. Germline V gene sequence: CDR1 MDHEN, CDR2 SYDVKM. The length of the CDR3 is 15 residues. Here the CDR3 reads CASSPERGNTDTQYF. Here the CDR3 DNA reads TGTGCCAGCAGCCCCGAGCGGGGTAACACAGATACGCAGTATTTT.

This clonotype has a count of ten or more. J is TRBJ1-6 and V is TRBV5-1; tentatively, D is TRBD1 (5 bases). Germline assignment: CDR1 SGHRS and CDR2 YFSETQ. V dropped 0 bases and J dropped 7 bases, with 8 bases sitting between them. The CDR3 covers 14 residues. The CDR3 nucleotides are TGCGCCAGCAGCTTGGCCAGGGCCAATTCACCCCTCCACTTT. Its protein product is CASSLARANSPLHF.